This T cell receptor (beta chain) was observed in a study of T cells in localized non-small cell lung cancer. In this sample, this clone turned up once. The method was immunoSEQ multiplex PCR; TCRdb's version includes in-frame clones alone and lacks a portion of them. The profile shows about 36,000 clones, around 94% of them singletons. This specimen consisted of peripheral blood, obtained before any cancer treatment. The receptor was isolated from an older female donor with stage I lung adenocarcinoma.

CDR3 in DNA: TGTGCCAGCAGGTCGCGGGCCAGTCAGCCCCAGCATTTT. Encoded protein: CASRSRASQPQHF. The genes are TRBV27 and TRBJ1-5; D unclear. This CDR3 has 13 residues. Germline V gene lookup returns CDR1 MNHEY and CDR2 SMNVEV (reference sequence). V dropped 6 bases and J dropped 6 bases, with 12 bases sitting between them.